This record covers a single T cell receptor (beta chain). There is no known antigen for this receptor. Per-base qualities were not stored, and no clone one base away is much larger. The collaborating institutions used their own protocols to collect whole blood in K2EDTA tubes. For TCRbeta analysis, collaborators shipped samples as frozen whole blood, isolated PBMCs, or DNA extracted from either of those sample types. Based on the germline V gene (reference sequence), the CDR1 and CDR2 sequences are SEHNR and FQNEAQ. V and J are trimmed by 3 bases and 11 bases, and the gene matches miss 5 bases of the junction. Taken from cysteine to phenylalanine, the CDR3 has 12 residues. The only DNA kept is the CDR3, 36 bases in frame from the first base. The data were obtained in a study of blood T cell repertoires in COVID-19 (dated by TCRdb to about 2020). In terms of the full investigation: Samples from collaborators originated in the United States, Italy and Spain and spanned both the acute and convalescent phases of COVID-19. The repertoires were released in a freely available public database meant as a resource for research on the immune response to SARS-CoV-2. HLA class I and class II types, where available, came from metadata supplied by the sample provider rather than from assay-based typing. The samples were drawn from the first 160 participants of the ongoing ImmuneRACE study and from 950 to 1,500 subjects provided by 6 global collaborators. Deeply sampled blood TCRbeta repertoires from subjects exposed to, actively infected with, or recovered from COVID-19 were included in the dataset. The sample metadata nearly always contained a de-identified subject ID, COVID-19 status, age in years and sex. The material from the prospective study consisted of cDNA or gDNA derived from T cells, B-cell-depleted T cells, or PBMCs. Broader findings and caveats from the paper: The quantity of clinical and demographic metadata differed by source and by participant and was supplied without curation.

The immunoSEQ Assay, a bias-controlled multiplex PCR, was used to amplify TCRbeta CDR3 regions from genomic DNA. On the study's bioinformatics: Within the assay, amplification of reference gene primers was used to estimate how many nucleated cells each sample contained. To quantify the absolute abundance of each unique TCRbeta CDR3 rearrangement, sequence reads were collapsed and filtered. For each sample, productive Simpson clonality was calculated by taking the square root of Simpson's diversity index across productive rearrangements. This is the immuneACCESS table as TCRdb keeps it, with only in-frame sequences that have V and J called. A part of the clones is gone; compared with another copy, unresolved V genes explain less than half, and the rest is unexplained. That table furnishes V, J and clone size, whereas the DNA furnished D and trimming. In this sample the table shows about 250,000 clones, about 86% of which occur a single time. The ten biggest clones cover 1.3% to 1.5% of the sample.

The sequence was collected from a man aged 80 or over with acute or convalescent COVID-19. Material for sequencing was peripheral blood. The rearranged chain carries TRBV7-9 and TRBJ1-1, with 8 bases in between that match TRBD1. The CDR3: CASSLAGGDAFF. In nucleotides, the sequence is TGTGCCAGCAGCTTGGCAGGGGGCGACGCTTTCTTT.